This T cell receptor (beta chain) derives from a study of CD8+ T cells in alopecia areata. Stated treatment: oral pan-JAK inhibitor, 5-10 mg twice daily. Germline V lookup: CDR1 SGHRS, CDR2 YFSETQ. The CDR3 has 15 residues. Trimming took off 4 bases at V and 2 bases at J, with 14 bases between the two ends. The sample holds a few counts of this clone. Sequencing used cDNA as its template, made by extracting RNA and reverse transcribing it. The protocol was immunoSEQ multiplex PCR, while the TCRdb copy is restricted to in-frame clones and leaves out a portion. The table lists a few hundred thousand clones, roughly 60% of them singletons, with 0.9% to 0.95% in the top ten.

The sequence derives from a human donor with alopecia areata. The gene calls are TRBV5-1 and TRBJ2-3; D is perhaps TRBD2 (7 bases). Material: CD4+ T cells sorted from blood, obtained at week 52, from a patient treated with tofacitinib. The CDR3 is CASSPGGHFTDTQYF. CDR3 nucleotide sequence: TGCGCCAGCAGCCCGGGGGGACATTTCACAGATACGCAGTATTTT.